These 19 T cell receptor beta chains were all obtained from the same sample, sequenced in a study of T cells after yellow fever vaccination. TCRdb re-derived calls from the 5' RACE reads in MiXCR, one entry per CDR3 protein. The data show some 340,000 distinct CDR3 sequences, about 4% seen once. Sequencing was performed on PBMCs, taken 5 days after the yellow fever booster vaccination. The receptors derive from a man younger than 35 who received the YFV17D yellow fever vaccine.

V usage is TRBV7-8 and J usage is TRBJ2-6; no reliable D call. Germline CDR1 and CDR2: SGHVS and FQNEAQ. V was clipped by 5 bases and J by 0 bases, with 14 bases between them. This CDR3 region has 17 residues. In nucleotides, the CDR3 is TGTGCCAGCAGCCGGGTCGGCCTGAGCTCTGGGGCCAACGTCCTGACTTTC. It translates to CASSRVGLSSGANVLTF.

The rearrangement links TRBV5-6 to TRBJ2-7, with 8 bases that match TRBD1. V shed 1 base, J shed 2 bases, and the junction held 11 bases outside the gene matches. This CDR3 has 17 amino acids. Germline CDR1 reads SGHDT; CDR2 reads YYEEEE. The CDR3 coding sequence is TGTGCCAGCAGCTTGTGGGGGGACAGGCGTTCTCCCTACGAGCAGTACGTC. Translating it yields CASSLWGDRRSPYEQYV.

The chain carries TRBV7-8 and TRBJ2-1, with 7 bases that match TRBD1. Germline assignment: CDR1 SGHVS and CDR2 FQNEAQ. The CDR3 contains 16 residues. The V and J ends lost 5 bases and 7 bases, in that order; junction bases with no gene match: 14. CDR3 nucleotides: TGTGCCAGCAGCAAGCCGGGACAGTCGAGGGGGAATGAGCAGTTCTTC. This codes for CASSKPGQSRGNEQFF.

This clonotype came up a few times. The chain carries TRBV4-2 and TRBJ1-2; no firm D call. Germline lookup yields CDR1 LGHNA and CDR2 YNFKEQ. The CDR3 has 15 amino acids. V was trimmed by 3 bases and J by 0 bases, leaving 11 bases between them. CDR3 sequence reads: CASSQANRANYGYTF. CDR3 sequence (DNA): TGTGCCAGCAGCCAGGCCAATCGCGCTAACTATGGCTACACCTTC.

This clonotype has more than one count but fewer than ten. The J gene is TRBJ2-7, the V gene TRBV29-1, with D perhaps TRBD2 (6 bases). The CDR3 consists of 13 residues. Per the germline V gene, CDR1 is SQVTM and CDR2 is ANQGSEA. Trimming removed 4 bases from V and 1 base from J, with 11 bases in between. CDR3 in DNA: TGCAGCGTTGGGGGGGACGGTTCCTACGAGCAGTACTTC. Translating it yields CSVGGDGSYEQYF.

V is TRBV5-6 and J is TRBJ1-2; TRBD1 is a possible D gene (6 bases). The germline V gene encodes CDR1 SGHDT and CDR2 YYEEEE. CDR3 length: 14 amino acids. V was pared by 3 bases and J by 7 bases, with 16 bases between. The CDR3 coding sequence is TGTGCCAGCAGCTGGAACAGGGAAGTGGGTGGCTACACCTTC. Amino acid sequence: CASSWNREVGGYTF.

The chain combines TRBV12-3 or TRBV12-4 with TRBJ1-6; the D gene is possibly TRBD1 (6 bases). This CDR3 contains 15 residues. V gave up 3 bases and J gave up 7 bases, with 13 bases separating them. As DNA, the CDR3 is TGTGCCAGCAGTTTGCGGCAGGGGCTAAATTCACCCCTCCACTTT. This sequence encodes CASSLRQGLNSPLHF.

This clonotype has ten or more counts. The genes are TRBV7-2 and TRBJ2-5; 9 nucleotides match TRBD1. The length of the CDR3 is 15 residues. Germline V CDR1 and CDR2: SGHTA, FQGNSA. V lost 3 bases, J lost 5 bases, and 7 bases stayed unmatched. The CDR3 protein is CASSFLGQGLETQYF. The CDR3 DNA reads as TGTGCCAGCAGCTTCTTAGGACAGGGGCTGGAGACCCAGTACTTC. Complete variable domain (other parts from reference TRBV7-2 and TRBJ2-5): GAGVSQSPSNKVTEKGKDVELRCDPISGHTALYWYRQSLGQGLEFLIYFQGNSAPDKSGLPSDRFSAERTGGSVSTLTIQRTQQEDSAVYLCASSFLGQGLETQYFGPGTRLLVL.

This clonotype came up many times. The rearrangement links TRBV21-1 to TRBJ2-1. TRBV21-1 is a pseudogene locus. CDR3 length: 10 amino acids. CDR3 in amino acids: CASSSNEQFF. In DNA form, the CDR3 reads TGTGCCAGCAGTTCCAATGAGCAGTTCTTC.

The V and J genes are TRBV15 and TRBJ2-5, with TRBD1 identical over 9 bases. The CDR3 has 16 amino acids. Germline V gene lookup returns CDR1 LNHNV and CDR2 YYDKDF (reference sequence). The V gene end was trimmed by 0 bases and the J gene end by 5 bases; junction bases not matched to a gene: 7. Here the CDR3 reads CATSRDRTGEGETQYF. CDR3 in DNA: TGTGCCACCAGCAGAGACCGGACAGGGGAGGGGGAGACCCAGTACTTC.

The chain combines TRBV27 with TRBJ2-2; D is unclear. CDR3 size: 15 residues. The V gene lost 10 bases and the J gene lost 0 bases, with 15 bases spanning the gap. Germline loops: CDR1 MNHEY, CDR2 SMNVEV (reference sequence). The DNA for the CDR3 is TGTGCCACCACCCCCCAACCCGCGAACACCGGGGAGCTGTTTTTT. Translation gives CATTPQPANTGELFF.

The rearrangement links TRBV25-1 to TRBJ2-7; D might be TRBD2 (6 bases). Trimming shortened V by 1 base and J by 5 bases, and 9 bases separated the two germline ends. Germline lookup yields CDR1 MGHDK and CDR2 SYGVNS. CDR3 length equals 13 residues. The CDR3 region is CASSELGGHEQYF. The CDR3 bases are TGTGCCAGCAGTGAATTGGGGGGTCACGAGCAGTACTTC.

The rearrangement joins TRBV20-1 to TRBJ2-1; 7 bases map to TRBD2. Germline V CDR1 and CDR2: DFQATT, SNEGSKA (reference sequence). The CDR3 is made up of 15 amino acids. Trimming at V came to 5 bases and at J to 8 bases, leaving 15 bases not matched to a gene. Written as DNA, the CDR3 is TGCAGTGCTGAACCGGGACGGGAGGTGTCAGATGAGCAGTTCTTC. It encodes CSAEPGREVSDEQFF.

This clonotype was picked up a small number of times. The V gene is TRBV28, the J gene TRBJ1-2; a possible D gene is TRBD1 (6 bases). The CDR3 runs to 13 residues. Between the trimmed V and J ends, which lost 6 bases and 5 bases, there was a span of 13 bases. Germline V gene lookup returns CDR1 MDHEN and CDR2 SYDVKM. The CDR3 DNA reads TGTGCCAGCAGCATCCCAGGGGATTATGGCTACACCTTC. This encodes CASSIPGDYGYTF.

J is TRBJ2-3 and V is TRBV27; D is possibly TRBD1 (5 bases). Germline loops: CDR1 MNHEY, CDR2 SMNVEV (reference sequence). Trimming pared 2 bases from V and 4 bases from J, leaving 10 bases between. The CDR3 is made up of 14 amino acids. CDR3 sequence reads: CASSLAQGSDTQYF. DNA for the CDR3: TGTGCCAGCAGTTTAGCGCAGGGATCAGATACGCAGTATTTT.

The chain carries TRBV7-8 and TRBJ2-7, with D perhaps matching TRBD1 (6 bases). Germline assignment: CDR1 SGHVS and CDR2 FQNEAQ. There are 13 residues in the CDR3. The V end lost 7 bases, the J end lost 5 bases, and 15 bases lay between the germline ends. CDR3 DNA: TGTGCCAGCAACGAACAGGGAACTGACGAGCAGTACTTC. This gives the protein CASNEQGTDEQYF.

This clonotype was seen many times. The chain uses TRBV12-5 and TRBJ2-3; unclear D gene. Germline V lookup: CDR1 LGHNT, CDR2 FRNRAP. There are 18 residues in the CDR3. The germline V and J ends were trimmed by 1 base and 6 bases, with 23 bases remaining between them. CDR3 DNA: TGTGCTAGTGGTTTGGCTCGCGGACCCAATAGACGTTATGATACGCAGTATTTT. Its translation is CASGLARGPNRRYDTQYF.

This clonotype was detected ten times or more. The genes are TRBV2 and TRBJ2-2; D may be TRBD1 (6 bases). CDR3 length equals 14 residues. Germline values: CDR1 SNHLY, CDR2 FYNNEI. V was trimmed by 6 bases and J by 2 bases, leaving 10 bases between them. The CDR3 region has the DNA TGTGCCAGCAGGGACAGCTTAAACACCGGGGAGCTGTTTTTT. Encoded protein: CASRDSLNTGELFF.

This clonotype was picked up a small number of times. The V and J genes are TRBV27 and TRBJ1-5; weak D call: TRBD1 (6 bases). The V and J ends lost 6 bases and 4 bases respectively, with 10 bases between them. The CDR3 runs 13 residues. Germline V gene data show CDR1 as MNHEY and CDR2 as SMNVEV (reference sequence). The CDR3 is CASRRQVNQPQHF. CDR3 coding DNA: TGTGCCAGCAGGCGACAGGTGAATCAGCCCCAGCATTTT.